The 18 T cell receptor beta chains listed next were all sequenced from one sample in a study of cytomegalovirus exposure and HLA in healthy donors. PCR employed 60 Vbeta and 13 Jbeta primers. The protocol was immunoSEQ multiplex PCR, while the TCRdb copy is restricted to in-frame clones and leaves out a portion. The profile covers around 110,000 clones, with roughly three quarters appearing a single time and around 1.7% taken by the ten largest. The sequenced sample was PBMCs. The receptors originated from a woman between 18 and 30 years old in good health and CMV-seronegative.

The genes are TRBV10-2 and TRBJ1-5, with 9 bases identical to TRBD1. The CDR3 contains 15 residues. The ends lost 0 bases at V and 8 bases at J; junction bases unmatched: 5. Germline loops: CDR1 WSHSY, CDR2 SAAADI. CDR3 coding DNA: TGCGCCAGCAGTGAGTCGAGACAGGGGGGGGAGCCCCAGCATTTT. Translated, it gives CASSESRQGGEPQHF.

Concerning this clone: This sample also contains other DNA sequences that code for the same CDR3. The chain employs TRBV7-2 and TRBJ1-5; D uncertain. This CDR3 has 13 amino acids. Per the germline V gene, CDR1 is SGHTA and CDR2 is FQGNSA. Trimming stripped 2 bases from V and 4 bases from J, with 6 bases between. CDR3 loop: CASSLRGNQPQHF. Written as DNA, the CDR3 is TGTGCCAGCAGCTTAAGAGGGAATCAGCCCCAGCATTTT.

V and J are TRBV2 and TRBJ1-1, with D maybe TRBD1 (6 bases). CDR1 is SNHLY, CDR2 FYNNEI, per germline. With 8 bases removed from V and 1 base from J, the gap between germline ends came to 11 bases. The CDR3 is 13 amino acids. Written as DNA, the CDR3 is TGTGCCAGCGGAGGACAGAGGAACACTGAAGCTTTCTTT. Its translation is CASGGQRNTEAFF.

The genes are TRBV9 and TRBJ2-1, with 12 bases matching TRBD2. The CDR3 covers 18 residues. Trimming at V came to 0 bases and at J to 2 bases, leaving 6 bases not matched to a gene. Germline V lookup: CDR1 SGDLS, CDR2 YYNGEE. CDR3 coding DNA: TGTGCCAGCAGCGTAGTAGCTAGCGGGGGGGCGGCCTACAATGAGCAGTTCTTC. Its translation is CASSVVASGGAAYNEQFF.

This chain links TRBV11-2 with TRBJ2-2; 11 nucleotides align to TRBD2. The germline V gene has CDR1 SGHAT and CDR2 FQNNGV. The CDR3 length is 16 residues. V gave up 5 bases and J gave up 7 bases; unmatched junction bases: 9. CDR3 protein: CASSRRPSGGIGELFF. Here the CDR3 DNA reads TGTGCCAGCAGCCGCCGGCCTAGCGGGGGGATCGGGGAGCTGTTTTTT.

V is TRBV30 and J is TRBJ2-1, with 9 bases matching TRBD2. This CDR3 has 15 amino acids. With V trimmed by 1 base and J by 3 bases, 4 bases remained unmatched. Germline V CDR1 and CDR2: GTSNPN, SVGIG (reference sequence). This CDR3 is CAWSAAGGSYNEQFF. In nucleotides, the CDR3 is TGTGCCTGGAGTGCTGCGGGGGGGAGCTACAATGAGCAGTTCTTC.

The chain couples TRBV19 to TRBJ1-2, with TRBD1 as a possible D gene (6 bases). Germline assignment: CDR1 LNHDA and CDR2 SQIVND (reference sequence). The CDR3 length is 14 residues. The V end lost 2 bases, the J end lost 0 bases, and 7 bases lay between the germline ends. CDR3 DNA sequence: TGTGCCAGTAGTATAACAGGGACTAACTATGGCTACACCTTC. Encoded protein: CASSITGTNYGYTF.

The J gene is TRBJ2-3, the V gene TRBV6-5, with TRBD1 matching over 10 bases. The CDR3 totals 14 residues. CDR1 is MNHEY, CDR2 SVGAGI, per germline. V shed 5 bases and J 6 bases; nucleotides not matched to a gene: 5. CDR3 residues: CASSMTGGPDTQYF. The CDR3 coding sequence is TGTGCCAGCAGTATGACAGGGGGCCCGGATACGCAGTATTTT.

The chain has TRBV27 and TRBJ2-1; TRBD2 aligns across 10 bases. V lost 8 bases, J lost 3 bases, and 7 bases stayed unmatched. CDR3 size: 15 residues. Germline-derived CDR1 and CDR2 are MNHEY and SMNVEV (reference sequence). The CDR3 reads CASAIGLADYNEQFF. For the CDR3, the DNA is TGTGCCAGCGCCATAGGACTAGCGGACTACAATGAGCAGTTCTTC.

V and J are TRBV9 and TRBJ1-2; a weak D match, TRBD1 (6 bases). Germline V gives CDR1 SGDLS, CDR2 YYNGEE. The CDR3 spans 14 residues. Deletions cut 3 bases from V and 4 bases from J, with 13 bases between. The CDR3 nucleotides are TGTGCCAGCAGCGGATCAGGGGCCAGCTATGGCTACACCTTC. It encodes CASSGSGASYGYTF.

J is TRBJ1-3 and V is TRBV19; a weak D match, TRBD1 (5 bases). CDR1 LNHDA and CDR2 SQIVND come from the germline V gene (reference sequence). The CDR3 is 13 residues long. Trimming took 3 bases from V and 4 from J, leaving 7 bases between them. The CDR3 sequence: CASSIRTGNTIYF. The CDR3 DNA reads TGTGCCAGTAGTATCAGGACAGGAAACACCATATATTTT.

This chain uses TRBV23-1 with TRBJ1-5; D might be TRBD1 (5 bases). TRBV23-1 is identified as an open reading frame with a role that is uncertain. The CDR3 length is 15 residues. With 7 bases removed from V and 7 bases from J, the gap between germline ends came to 20 bases. CDR3 nucleotide sequence: TGCGCCAGCAAACTCCACCGGGGGGGTAGGCAGCCCCAGCATTTT. This gives the protein CASKLHRGGRQPQHF.

The J gene is TRBJ2-5, the V gene TRBV30; 7 nucleotides align to TRBD2. The CDR3 has 13 amino acids. The germline V gene has CDR1 GTSNPN and CDR2 SVGIG (reference sequence). The ends lost 2 bases at V and 2 bases at J; junction bases unmatched: 2. DNA of the CDR3: TGTGCCTGGAGTTGGGGACTACAAGAGACCCAGTACTTC. Translated, it gives CAWSWGLQETQYF.

A single count supports this clone. The chain joins TRBV28 to TRBJ2-1; 8 nucleotides align to TRBD2. V was clipped by 10 bases and J by 6 bases; unmatched bases: 11. Germline CDR1 and CDR2: MDHEN and SYDVKM. The CDR3 is made up of 14 amino acids. Here the CDR3 reads CATIPGGPLNEQFF. The CDR3, as DNA: TGTGCCACAATACCGGGGGGGCCCCTCAATGAGCAGTTCTTC.

The chain is built from TRBV5-1 and TRBJ2-3; 10 nucleotides match TRBD2. The germline CDR1 and CDR2 sequences are SGHRS and YFSETQ. Germline trimming cut 2 bases from V and 0 bases from J; bases unmatched to any gene: 9. The CDR3 is made up of 18 amino acids. DNA of the CDR3: TGCGCCAGCAGCTTTATGGGGCTAGCGGGGGAGAGCACAGATACGCAGTATTTT. This sequence encodes CASSFMGLAGESTDTQYF.

The chain carries TRBV5-6 and TRBJ1-4; D perhaps matches TRBD1 (5 bases). The germline V gene has CDR1 SGHDT and CDR2 YYEEEE. The CDR3 contains 14 residues. Trimming shortened V by 4 bases and J by 4 bases, and 11 bases separated the two germline ends. The chain's CDR3 is CASSMGGGNEKLFF. As DNA, the CDR3 is TGTGCCAGCAGCATGGGGGGGGGTAATGAAAAACTGTTTTTT.

As for this clone: The sample carries other DNA sequences with the same CDR3. J is TRBJ2-7 and V is TRBV15; 10 positions agree with TRBD1. The CDR3 consists of 14 residues. J lost 3 bases, V lost 4 bases, and 3 bases had no gene match. Per the germline V gene, CDR1 is LNHNV and CDR2 is YYDKDF (reference sequence). The DNA of the CDR3 is TGTGCCACCAGCACCGGGACAGGGGTCTACGAGCAGTACTTC. Protein product: CATSTGTGVYEQYF.

The CDR3 reads CAIKGFPQGREKLFF. For the CDR3, the DNA is TGTGCCATAAAGGGGTTCCCACAGGGACGGGAAAAACTGTTTTTT. The V call is TRBV6-1, the J call TRBJ1-4; TRBD1 might be the D (6 bases). Trimming cost V 10 bases and J 8 bases, with 23 bases left between them. The CDR3 has 15 residues. CDR1 and CDR2 (germline): MNHNS, SASEGT.